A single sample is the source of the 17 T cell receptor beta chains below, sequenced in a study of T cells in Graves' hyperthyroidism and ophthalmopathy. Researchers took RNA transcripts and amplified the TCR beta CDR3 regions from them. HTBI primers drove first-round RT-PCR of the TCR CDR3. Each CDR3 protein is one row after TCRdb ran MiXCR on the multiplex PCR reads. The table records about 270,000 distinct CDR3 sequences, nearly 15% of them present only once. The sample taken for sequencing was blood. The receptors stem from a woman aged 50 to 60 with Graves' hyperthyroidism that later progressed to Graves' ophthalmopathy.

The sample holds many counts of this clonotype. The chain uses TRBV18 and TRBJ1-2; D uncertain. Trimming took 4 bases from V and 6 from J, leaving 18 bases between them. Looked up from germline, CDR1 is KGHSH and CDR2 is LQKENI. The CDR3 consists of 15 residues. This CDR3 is CASSLFASGVDGYTF. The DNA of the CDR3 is TGTGCCAGCTCACTATTCGCCTCGGGAGTTGATGGCTACACCTTC.

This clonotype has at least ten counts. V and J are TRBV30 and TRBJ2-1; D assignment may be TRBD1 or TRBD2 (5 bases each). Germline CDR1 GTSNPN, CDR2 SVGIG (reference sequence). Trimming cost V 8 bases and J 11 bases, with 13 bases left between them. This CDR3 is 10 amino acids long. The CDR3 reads CALGGQQQFF. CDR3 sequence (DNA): TGTGCCCTAGGAGGACAACAGCAGTTCTTC.

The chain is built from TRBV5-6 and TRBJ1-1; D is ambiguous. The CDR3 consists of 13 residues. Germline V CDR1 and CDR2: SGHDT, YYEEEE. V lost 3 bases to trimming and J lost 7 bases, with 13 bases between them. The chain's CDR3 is CASSSAGINEAFF. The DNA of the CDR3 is TGTGCCAGCAGCTCGGCGGGAATCAATGAAGCTTTCTTT.

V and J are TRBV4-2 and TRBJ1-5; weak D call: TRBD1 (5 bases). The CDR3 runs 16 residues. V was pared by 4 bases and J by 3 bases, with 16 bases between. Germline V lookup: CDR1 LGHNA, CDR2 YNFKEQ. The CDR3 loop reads CASSLRGEEDNQPQHF. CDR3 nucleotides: TGTGCCAGCAGCCTCCGGGGGGAGGAGGACAATCAGCCCCAGCATTTT.

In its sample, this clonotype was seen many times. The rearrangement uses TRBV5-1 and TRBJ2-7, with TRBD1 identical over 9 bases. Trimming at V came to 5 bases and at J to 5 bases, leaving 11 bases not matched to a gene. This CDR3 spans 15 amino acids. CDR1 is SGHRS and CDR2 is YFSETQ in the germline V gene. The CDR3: CASSRQGQGFDEQYF. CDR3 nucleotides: TGCGCCAGCAGTCGTCAGGGACAGGGTTTCGACGAGCAGTACTTC.

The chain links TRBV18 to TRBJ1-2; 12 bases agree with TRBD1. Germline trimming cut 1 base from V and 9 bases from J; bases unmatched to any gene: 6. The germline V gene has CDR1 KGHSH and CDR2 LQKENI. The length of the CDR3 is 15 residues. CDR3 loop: CASSPQMGQGASYTF. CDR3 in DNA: TGTGCCAGCTCACCACAAATGGGACAGGGGGCGAGCTACACCTTC.

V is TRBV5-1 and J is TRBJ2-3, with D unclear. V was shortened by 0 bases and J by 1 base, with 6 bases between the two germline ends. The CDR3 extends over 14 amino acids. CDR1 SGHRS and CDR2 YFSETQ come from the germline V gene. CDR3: CASSLDRRTDTQYF. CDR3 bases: TGCGCCAGCAGCTTGGACCGCCGCACAGATACGCAGTATTTT.

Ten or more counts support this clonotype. CDR3 loop: CASNPAELSYEQYF. The CDR3 DNA follows: TGTGCCAGCAACCCAGCGGAGCTCTCCTACGAGCAGTACTTC. The chain carries TRBV2 and TRBJ2-7, with a possible D match to TRBD2 (5 bases). Germline V gene data show CDR1 as SNHLY and CDR2 as FYNNEI. The CDR3 has 14 amino acids. V shed 7 bases and J shed 0 bases, with 13 bases lying between them.

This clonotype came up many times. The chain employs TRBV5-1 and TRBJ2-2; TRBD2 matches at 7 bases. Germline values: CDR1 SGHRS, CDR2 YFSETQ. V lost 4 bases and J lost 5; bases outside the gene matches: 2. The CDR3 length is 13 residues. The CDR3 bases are TGCGCCAGCAGCCCTAGCGGAACCGGGGAGCTGTTTTTT. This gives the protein CASSPSGTGELFF. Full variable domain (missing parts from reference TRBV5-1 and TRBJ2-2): KAGVTQTPRYLIKTRGQQVTLSCSPISGHRSVSWYQQTPGQGLQFLFEYFSETQRNKGNFPGRFSGRQFSNSRSEMNVSTLELGDSALYLCASSPSGTGELFFGEGSRLTVL.

Here the CDR3 DNA reads TGTGCCACACGGTACGGAGATGACGAGACCTACGAGCAGTACTTC. It codes for CATRYGDDETYEQYF. This rearrangement joins TRBV19 to TRBJ2-7, with D hard to call. Trimming took off 10 bases at V and 2 bases at J, with 21 bases between the two ends. The CDR3 length is 15 residues. Germline values: CDR1 LNHDA, CDR2 SQIVND (reference sequence).

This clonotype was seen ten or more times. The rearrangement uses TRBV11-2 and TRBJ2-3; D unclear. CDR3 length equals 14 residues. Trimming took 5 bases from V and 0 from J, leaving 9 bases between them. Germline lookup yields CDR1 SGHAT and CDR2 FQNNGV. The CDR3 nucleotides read TGTGCCAGCAGCCCCGAGTACAGCACAGATACGCAGTATTTT. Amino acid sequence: CASSPEYSTDTQYF.

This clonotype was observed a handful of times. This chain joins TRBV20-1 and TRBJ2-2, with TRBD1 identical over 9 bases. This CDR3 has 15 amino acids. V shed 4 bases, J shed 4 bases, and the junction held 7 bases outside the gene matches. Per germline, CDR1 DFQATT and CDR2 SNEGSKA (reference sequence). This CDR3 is CSAKGVTGGTGELFF. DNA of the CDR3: TGCAGTGCTAAGGGGGTGACAGGGGGCACCGGGGAGCTGTTTTTT.

The CDR3 nucleotides read TGCGCCAGCAGCTTGACAGGGGACTCCCTCTACGAGCAGTACTTC. Protein sequence: CASSLTGDSLYEQYF. The chain couples TRBV5-1 to TRBJ2-7, with D possibly TRBD1 on 7 matching bases. Germline V CDR1 and CDR2: SGHRS, YFSETQ. The length of the CDR3 is 15 residues. The V and J ends lost 1 base and 3 bases respectively, with 14 bases between them. Full variable domain (remainder filled in from reference TRBV5-1 and TRBJ2-7): KAGVTQTPRYLIKTRGQQVTLSCSPISGHRSVSWYQQTPGQGLQFLFEYFSETQRNKGNFPGRFSGRQFSNSRSEMNVSTLELGDSALYLCASSLTGDSLYEQYFGPGTRLTVT.

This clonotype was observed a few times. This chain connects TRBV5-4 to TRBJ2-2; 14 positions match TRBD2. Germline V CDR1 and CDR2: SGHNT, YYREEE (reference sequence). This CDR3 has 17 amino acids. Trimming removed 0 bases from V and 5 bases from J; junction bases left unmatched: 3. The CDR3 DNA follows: TGTGCCAGCAGCTTGGGAGGACTAGCGGGAGGTACCGGGGAGCTGTTTTTT. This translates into CASSLGGLAGGTGELFF.

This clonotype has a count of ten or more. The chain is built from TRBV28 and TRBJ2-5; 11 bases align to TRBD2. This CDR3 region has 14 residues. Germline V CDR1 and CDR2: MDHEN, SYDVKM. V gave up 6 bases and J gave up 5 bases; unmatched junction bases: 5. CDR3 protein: CASRTSGRGETQYF. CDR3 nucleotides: TGTGCCAGCAGAACTAGCGGGAGAGGGGAGACCCAGTACTTC.

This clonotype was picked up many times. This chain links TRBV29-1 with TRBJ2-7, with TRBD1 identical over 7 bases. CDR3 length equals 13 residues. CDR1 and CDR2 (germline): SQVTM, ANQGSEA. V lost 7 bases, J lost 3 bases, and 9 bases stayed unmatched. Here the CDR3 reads CSALQGMNYEQYF. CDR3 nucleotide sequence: TGCAGCGCCCTACAGGGGATGAACTACGAGCAGTACTTC.

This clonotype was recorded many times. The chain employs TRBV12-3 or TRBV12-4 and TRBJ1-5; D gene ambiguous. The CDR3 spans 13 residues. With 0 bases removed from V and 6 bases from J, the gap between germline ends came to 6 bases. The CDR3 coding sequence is TGTGCCAGCAGTTTAGCGCTGGGTCAGCCCCAGCATTTT. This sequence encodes CASSLALGQPQHF.